Listed here are 15 T cell receptor beta chains from one sample, sequenced in a study of cytotoxic CD8 clonotypes in ibrutinib-treated CLL. Libraries were prepared by immunoSEQ multiplex PCR; TCRdb keeps only in-frame clonotypes and omits some of them. There are 30,000 or so clones in the sample; roughly 59% occur only once, and about 4.9% lies in the top ten. This specimen consisted of PBMCs, obtained before ibrutinib treatment. These receptors were taken from a human donor with chronic lymphocytic leukemia.

This clone has more than one count but fewer than ten. The CDR3 sequence: CASSLDRGGGNGYTF. For the CDR3, the DNA is TGTGCCAGCAGCTTAGATCGTGGAGGAGGTAATGGCTACACCTTC. The chain joins TRBV11-2 to TRBJ1-2; D ambiguous. V lost 0 bases and J 6 bases, leaving 14 bases between the germline ends. The CDR3 contains 15 residues. Germline V gene data show CDR1 as SGHAT and CDR2 as FQNNGV.

The chain uses TRBV18 and TRBJ2-1; 10 bases line up with TRBD2. Trimming removed 2 bases from V and 13 bases from J; junction bases left unmatched: 14. Germline lookup yields CDR1 KGHSH and CDR2 LQKENI. This CDR3 contains 16 residues. This CDR3 reads CASSPAIIAGGRPQFF. The CDR3 DNA follows: TGTGCCAGCTCACCAGCTATAATAGCGGGAGGCCGCCCCCAGTTCTTC.

The chain links TRBV9 to TRBJ1-2; D gene unclear. The germline V gene has CDR1 SGDLS and CDR2 YYNGEE. The CDR3 has 15 residues. V lost 0 bases and J 4 bases, leaving 13 bases between the germline ends. CDR3 loop: CASSVGVRLTYGYTF. The CDR3 DNA reads TGTGCCAGCAGCGTAGGCGTCAGACTGACCTATGGCTACACCTTC.

This clone was counted between two and nine times. This chain joins TRBV2 and TRBJ2-3, with D possibly TRBD1 on 6 matching bases. V dropped 8 bases and J dropped 6 bases, with 15 bases sitting between them. This CDR3 is 13 amino acids long. Germline assignment: CDR1 SNHLY and CDR2 FYNNEI. CDR3: CASLTGATDTQYF. The CDR3 nucleotides read TGTGCCAGCTTGACAGGCGCTACGGATACGCAGTATTTT.

The V call is TRBV29-1, the J call TRBJ2-5, with TRBD1 matching over 8 bases. Looked up from germline, CDR1 is SQVTM and CDR2 is ANQGSEA. The CDR3 is made up of 14 amino acids. V shed 4 bases and J 2 bases; nucleotides not matched to a gene: 6. The DNA of the CDR3 is TGCAGCGTTGTTTCAGGGGGCTCACAAGAGACCCAGTACTTC. Translating gives CSVVSGGSQETQYF.

A note on this clone: A junction end diverges from the germline sequence, so it may reflect a read error. The chain uses TRBV7-9 and TRBJ1-2; D gene uncertain. This CDR3 is 9 amino acids long. Looked up from germline, CDR1 is SEHNR and CDR2 is FQNEAQ (reference sequence). The CDR3 here is CASSLQTLF. In nucleotides, the CDR3 is TGTGCCAGCAGCTTACAGACCCTCTTC.

J is TRBJ1-6 and V is TRBV11-2, with D uncertain. The germline gives CDR1 SGHAT, CDR2 FQNNGV. V was shortened by 5 bases and J by 9 bases, with 11 bases between the two germline ends. CDR3 size: 13 residues. The CDR3 loop is CASSLSLGSPLHF. The CDR3 DNA reads as TGTGCCAGCAGCCTTAGTCTCGGTTCACCCCTCCACTTT.

The chain carries TRBV5-6 and TRBJ2-3, with unresolved D. Germline loops: CDR1 SGHDT, CDR2 YYEEEE. V was pared by 3 bases and J by 0 bases, with 23 bases between. The length of the CDR3 is 19 residues. The DNA of the CDR3 is TGTGCCAGCAGCTCGGCCCCCCTCTTTTATGGCGCTAGCACAGATACGCAGTATTTT. Amino acid sequence: CASSSAPLFYGASTDTQYF. The variable domain in full, completed from reference TRBV5-6 and TRBJ2-3, reads DAGVTQSPTHLIKTRGQQVTLRCSPKSGHDTVSWYQQALGQGPQFIFQYYEEEERQRGNFPDRFSGHQFPNYSSELNVNALLLGDSALYLCASSSAPLFYGASTDTQYFGPGTRLTVL.

This chain connects TRBV27 to TRBJ2-1; 7 nucleotides agree with TRBD2. Germline CDR1 reads MNHEY; CDR2 reads SMNVEV (reference sequence). This CDR3 region has 15 residues. V shed 2 bases, J shed 6 bases, and the junction held 7 bases outside the gene matches. The CDR3 region is CASSLTGLVGNEQFF. The CDR3 bases are TGTGCCAGCAGTTTAACTGGACTAGTCGGCAATGAGCAGTTCTTC.

The chain is built from TRBV11-3 and TRBJ2-1; D uncertain. The CDR3 consists of 17 residues. Germline CDR1 SGHNT, CDR2 YENEEA. Trimming cost V 1 base and J 6 bases, with 19 bases left between them. The CDR3 DNA reads TGTGCCAGCAGCTTAGTATCCGAGCCCACTCCAGGCAATGAGCAGTTCTTC. Translation gives CASSLVSEPTPGNEQFF.

The V gene is TRBV28, the J gene TRBJ2-1; no firm D call. CDR1 MDHEN and CDR2 SYDVKM come from the germline V gene. The V end lost 9 bases, the J end lost 1 base, and 7 bases lay between the germline ends. The CDR3 spans 12 residues. CDR3 region: CASKWSYNEQFF. CDR3 in DNA: TGTGCCAGTAAATGGTCCTACAATGAGCAGTTCTTC.

The chain employs TRBV4-3 and TRBJ2-1; 8 positions match TRBD2. The germline CDR1 and CDR2 sequences are LGHNA and YSLEER. The CDR3 consists of 17 residues. The trim removed 1 base at V and 1 base at J, leaving 6 bases unmatched. CDR3: CASSQVRGGRSYNEQFF. DNA for the CDR3: TGCGCCAGCAGCCAAGTACGAGGCGGGAGGTCCTACAATGAGCAGTTCTTC.

In its sample, this clone was seen a few times. The V gene is TRBV11-3, the J gene TRBJ2-1, with D perhaps TRBD2 (5 bases). Trimming pared 1 base from V and 5 bases from J, leaving 9 bases between. This CDR3 contains 14 residues. Germline loops: CDR1 SGHNT, CDR2 YENEEA. CDR3 amino acids: CASSLGGKNNEQFF. As DNA, the CDR3 is TGTGCCAGCAGCTTAGGAGGGAAAAACAATGAGCAGTTCTTC.

This chain joins TRBV19 and TRBJ1-5; the match to TRBD1 covers 8 bases. The CDR3 runs 15 residues. The ends lost 6 bases at V and 0 bases at J; junction bases unmatched: 4. Germline-derived CDR1 and CDR2 are LNHDA and SQIVND (reference sequence). CDR3 nucleotide sequence: TGTGCCAGTAGGCGGACAGGGAATAGCAATCAGCCCCAGCATTTT. Amino acid sequence: CASRRTGNSNQPQHF.

This clone was recorded a few times. This chain connects TRBV4-3 to TRBJ2-5, with 10 bases matching TRBD1. V was clipped by 0 bases and J by 7 bases; unmatched bases: 11. This CDR3 has 17 amino acids. Germline CDR1 reads LGHNA; CDR2 reads YSLEER. This chain's CDR3 is CASSQDGTGVGSGTQYF. CDR3 DNA sequence: TGCGCCAGCAGCCAAGATGGGACAGGGGTGGGTTCCGGGACCCAGTACTTC.